The 19 T cell receptor beta chains below were found in one sample sequenced in a study of CD8+CD57+ T cells in acquired aplastic anemia. Patients included in sequencing had previously demonstrated CD8+CD57+ cell expansion by flow cytometry. The use of genomic DNA as template underpinned the TCR beta VDJ and CDR3 profiling. Each CDR3 protein is one row after TCRdb ran MiXCR on the reads. The sample includes roughly 260,000 distinct CDR3 sequences, 45% to 50% of them seen just once. Sequenced sample: sorted CD4+, CD8+, or CD8+CD57+ T cells (not recorded which) from PBMCs. These receptors originate from a human donor with aplastic anemia.

This clonotype appeared a few times. The rearrangement uses TRBV3-1 and TRBJ2-7, with D maybe TRBD2 (6 bases). Trimming stripped 6 bases from V and 12 bases from J, with 24 bases between. The V gene's germline CDR1 is LGHDT and CDR2 YNNKEL (reference sequence). The CDR3 has 14 amino acids. The CDR3 reads CASSEAKEGGAGYF. Here the CDR3 DNA reads TGTGCCAGCAGTGAAGCGAAAGAAGGAGGGGCCGGGTACTTC.

A word on this clonotype: One junction end does not reproduce the germline sequence, and a read error may be involved. The rearrangement joins TRBV29-1 to TRBJ1-2; D unclear. The CDR3 sequence is 13 residues long. Per the germline V gene, CDR1 is SQVTM and CDR2 is ANQGSEA. The CDR3 DNA follows: TGCATCGTTGAACCTCCATTACTCCTTGGCTACACCTTC. Translating gives CIVEPPLLLGYTF.

This clonotype was counted at least ten times. The rearrangement uses TRBV6-2 or TRBV6-3 and TRBJ2-5; no clear D gene. Trimming took off 3 bases at V and 5 bases at J, with 4 bases between the two ends. Germline V gene sequence: CDR1 MNHEY, CDR2 SVGEGT. This CDR3 has 11 residues. The CDR3 DNA follows: TGTGCCAGCAGTTATGCTGAGACCCAGTACTTC. This sequence encodes CASSYAETQYF.

V is TRBV7-2 and J is TRBJ2-3; 9 nucleotides agree with TRBD2. The CDR3 runs 15 residues. CDR1 SGHTA and CDR2 FQGNSA come from the germline V gene. The V gene end was trimmed by 5 bases and the J gene end by 5 bases; junction bases not matched to a gene: 8. CDR3 DNA: TGTGCCAGCAGCCGGACTAGCGTGGCCGGAGATACGCAGTATTTT. Translation: CASSRTSVAGDTQYF.

This sequence joins TRBV20-1 and TRBJ2-5; D ambiguous. V dropped 3 bases and J dropped 10 bases, with 6 bases sitting between them. The germline V gene has CDR1 DFQATT and CDR2 SNEGSKA (reference sequence). This CDR3 is built from 9 residues. The CDR3 loop reads CSASDGQYF. The CDR3 DNA follows: TGCAGTGCTAGTGACGGCCAGTACTTC.

This clonotype was seen at least ten times. The chain couples TRBV6-6 to TRBJ1-1; 7 nucleotides line up with TRBD1. Germline values: CDR1 MNHNY, CDR2 SVGAGI (reference sequence). The CDR3 contains 14 residues. After removal of 6 bases from V and 5 bases from J, the junction contained 9 bases not matched to a gene. CDR3 in DNA: TGTGCCAGCAGCATTACAGGGGTAAAAACTGAAGCTTTCTTT. This sequence encodes CASSITGVKTEAFF.

This clonotype appeared a single time. This chain links TRBV7-3 with TRBJ1-1, with D perhaps TRBD1 (5 bases). The CDR3 is made up of 13 amino acids. V was trimmed by 6 bases and J by 3 bases, leaving 11 bases between them. CDR1 and CDR2 (germline): SGHTA, FQGTGA. This CDR3 reads CASRLGVDTEAFF. The CDR3 DNA sequence: TGTGCCAGCAGACTAGGGGTAGACACTGAAGCTTTCTTT.

This chain joins TRBV6-6 and TRBJ1-3, with a tentative D call TRBD1 (6 bases). CDR1 MNHNY and CDR2 SVGAGI come from the germline V gene (reference sequence). The CDR3 contains 18 residues. V shed 5 bases and J shed 4 bases, with 24 bases lying between them. Here the CDR3 DNA reads TGTGCCAGCAGTCCTCGGGCCGGGACATCGAAAAGAGGAAACACCATATATTTT. Translated, it gives CASSPRAGTSKRGNTIYF.

The rearrangement joins TRBV19 to TRBJ1-1; TRBD1 aligns across 11 bases. The CDR3 has 14 amino acids. V was pared by 7 bases and J by 3 bases, with 4 bases of the junction left unmatched. From germline, CDR1 is LNHDA and CDR2 SQIVND (reference sequence). The DNA of the CDR3 is TGTGCCAGTAAGGACAGGGGGCATCACACTGAAGCTTTCTTT. It translates to CASKDRGHHTEAFF. The whole variable domain, remainder taken from reference TRBV19 and TRBJ1-1, is DGGITQSPKYLFRKEGQNVTLSCEQNLNHDAMYWYRQDPGQGLRLIYYSQIVNDFQKGDIAEGYSVSREKKESFPLTVTSAQKNPTAFYLCASKDRGHHTEAFFGQGTRLTVV.

The chain employs TRBV20-1 and TRBJ2-7, with a weak D call TRBD1 (5 bases). Germline CDR1 and CDR2: DFQATT and SNEGSKA (reference sequence). CDR3 length equals 13 residues. Trimming shortened V by 2 bases and J by 2 bases, and 10 bases separated the two germline ends. This chain's CDR3 is CSARSQGTYEQYF. The CDR3 bases are TGCAGTGCTAGATCTCAGGGTACCTACGAGCAGTACTTC.

In this sample, this clonotype turned up many times. This chain uses TRBV29-1 with TRBJ1-2; D is unclear. Germline CDR1 reads SQVTM; CDR2 reads ANQGSEA. The CDR3 spans 13 residues. V was cut by 5 bases and J by 3 bases, with 13 bases left in between. The CDR3 nucleotides are TGCAGCGTTAAGACTGAGGCGGACTATGGCTACACCTTC. Protein sequence: CSVKTEADYGYTF.

This clonotype was counted at least ten times. The V call is TRBV7-9, the J call TRBJ1-5, with a possible D match to TRBD1 (5 bases). Per the germline V gene, CDR1 is SEHNR and CDR2 is FQNEAQ (reference sequence). There are 13 residues in the CDR3. V was cut by 5 bases and J by 6 bases, with 11 bases left in between. This CDR3 reads CASSPRDGQPQHF. The CDR3 DNA reads TGTGCCAGCAGCCCGAGGGACGGTCAGCCCCAGCATTTT.

This clonotype was seen at least ten times. The chain recombines TRBV9 with TRBJ2-7; 9 nucleotides agree with TRBD1. There are 16 residues in the CDR3. Germline CDR1 is SGDLS and CDR2 is YYNGEE. After removal of 3 bases from V and 2 bases from J, the junction contained 9 bases not matched to a gene. The CDR3 DNA is TGTGCCAGCAGCGAGAGCGGGACAGGGCTAACCTACGAGCAGTACTTC. Protein product: CASSESGTGLTYEQYF.

The chain carries TRBV15 and TRBJ1-3, with a possible D match to TRBD1 (6 bases). Germline lookup yields CDR1 LNHNV and CDR2 YYDKDF (reference sequence). The CDR3 is made up of 15 amino acids. Trimming removed 0 bases from V and 5 bases from J, with 11 bases in between. The CDR3: CATSRERQDRNTIYF. DNA of the CDR3: TGTGCCACCAGCAGAGAACGACAGGATAGAAACACCATATATTTT.

As concerns this clonotype: A much larger clone differs by one base, so this may be a read error. The rearrangement joins TRBV5-1 to TRBJ1-2, with D perhaps TRBD1 (5 bases). The germline V gene encodes CDR1 SGHRS and CDR2 YFSETQ. The CDR3 is 9 amino acids. The CDR3 nucleotides are TGTGCCAGCAACTTGGGGGTCGGCTTC. It translates to CASNLGVGF.

The chain is built from TRBV19 and TRBJ2-1; D is possibly TRBD1 or TRBD2 (6 bases each). Trimming left V 1 base short and J 6 bases short, with 16 bases between. This CDR3 is built from 16 residues. The germline V gene encodes CDR1 LNHDA and CDR2 SQIVND (reference sequence). The CDR3 reads CASSIARGHQGNEQFF. CDR3 nucleotide sequence: TGTGCCAGTAGTATAGCACGGGGGCATCAGGGCAATGAGCAGTTCTTC.

The chain employs TRBV7-9 and TRBJ2-7; possible D gene TRBD1, 6 bases. Germline CDR1 reads SEHNR; CDR2 reads FQNEAQ (reference sequence). Trimming removed 5 bases at V and 3 bases at J, with 11 bases between. The CDR3 extends over 13 amino acids. The CDR3 nucleotides read TGTGCCAGCAGCCGACAGGACAACTACGAGCAGTACTTC. Translating it yields CASSRQDNYEQYF.

This clonotype occurred once. This could be a read error, since a much larger clone is one nucleotide away. The rearrangement uses TRBV7-2 and TRBJ1-1; possible D gene TRBD1, 5 bases. Germline values: CDR1 SGHTA, CDR2 FQGNSA. The CDR3 spans 14 residues. The CDR3 nucleotides read TGCGCCAGCAGCAAAGGACAAATTTACACTGAAGCTTTCTTT. Translation: CASSKGQIYTEAFF.

The chain is built from TRBV12-3 or TRBV12-4 and TRBJ2-1, with D possibly matching TRBD2 (7 bases). Deletions cut 3 bases from V and 8 bases from J, with 14 bases between. CDR3 size: 14 residues. As DNA, the CDR3 is TGTGCCAGCAGTTTGGGGGGGCAGGGCGATGAGCAGTTCTTC. Translated: CASSLGGQGDEQFF.